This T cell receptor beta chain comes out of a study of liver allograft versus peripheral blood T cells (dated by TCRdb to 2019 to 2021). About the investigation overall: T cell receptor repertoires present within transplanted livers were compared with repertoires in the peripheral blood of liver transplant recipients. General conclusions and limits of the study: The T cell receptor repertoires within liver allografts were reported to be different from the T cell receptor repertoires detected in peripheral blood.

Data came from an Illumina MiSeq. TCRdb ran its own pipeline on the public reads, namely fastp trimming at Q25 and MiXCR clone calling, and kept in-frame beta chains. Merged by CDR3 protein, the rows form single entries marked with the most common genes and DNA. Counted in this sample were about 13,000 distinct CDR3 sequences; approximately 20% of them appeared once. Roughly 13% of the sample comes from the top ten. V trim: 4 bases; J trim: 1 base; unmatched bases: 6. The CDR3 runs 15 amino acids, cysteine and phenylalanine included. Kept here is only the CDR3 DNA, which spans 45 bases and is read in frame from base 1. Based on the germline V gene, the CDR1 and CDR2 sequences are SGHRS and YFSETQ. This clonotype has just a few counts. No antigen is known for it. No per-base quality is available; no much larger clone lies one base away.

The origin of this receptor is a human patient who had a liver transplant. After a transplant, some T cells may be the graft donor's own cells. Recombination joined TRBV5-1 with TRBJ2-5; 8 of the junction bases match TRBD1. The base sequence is TGCGCCAGCAGCCTAGGGACAGGACTCCAAGAGACCCAGTACTTC. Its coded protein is CASSLGTGLQETQYF.